The entry below describes one T cell receptor beta chain. This specimen comes from a study of blood T cell repertoires in COVID-19. Overall study context: Samples of COVID-19 (acute and convalescent) were obtained from the United States, Italy and Spain.

The germline CDR1 and CDR2 sequences are KGHSH and LQKENI. J lost 1 base, V lost 3 bases, and 0 bases had no gene match. This CDR3 is built from 14 residues. Original processing notes: The authors estimated nucleated cell counts from reference gene primer amplification. The assay was immunoSEQ multiplex PCR, and TCRdb's table has in-frame clones only and misses some. The D gene and trimming were derived from the DNA, and the V and J assignments and clone size from that table. Of about 180,000 clones in the sample, 70% to 90% were seen once. The specimen was peripheral blood. The chain is built from TRBV18 and TRBJ1-1; 9 bases map to TRBD1. The TCR comes from a human donor with active or convalescent COVID-19. The donor label of this sample is uncertain. The CDR3: CASSPGQGNTEAFF. The DNA of the CDR3 is TGTGCCAGCTCACCGGGACAGGGGAACACTGAAGCTTTCTTT.